This TCR beta chain emerged from a study of blood T cell repertoires in COVID-19. The CDR3 is 14 residues long. J was trimmed by 3 bases and V by 6 bases; bases with no gene match: 7. The germline V gene has CDR1 SQVTM and CDR2 ANQGSEA. This table comes from immunoSEQ multiplex PCR, and its TCRdb copy is limited to in-frame clones, with some not included. The data show roughly 150,000 clones, roughly nine tenths seen once. V and J are TRBV29-1 and TRBJ2-2; TRBD2 matches 7 bases. Sequencing input: PBMCs or T cells enriched from blood (not recorded which). This clonotype was obtained from a woman aged 40 to 50 who had been exposed to COVID-19. The CDR3 sequence is CSVAGLGDTGELFF. CDR3 DNA: TGCAGCGTAGCCGGACTAGGAGACACCGGGGAGCTGTTTTTT.